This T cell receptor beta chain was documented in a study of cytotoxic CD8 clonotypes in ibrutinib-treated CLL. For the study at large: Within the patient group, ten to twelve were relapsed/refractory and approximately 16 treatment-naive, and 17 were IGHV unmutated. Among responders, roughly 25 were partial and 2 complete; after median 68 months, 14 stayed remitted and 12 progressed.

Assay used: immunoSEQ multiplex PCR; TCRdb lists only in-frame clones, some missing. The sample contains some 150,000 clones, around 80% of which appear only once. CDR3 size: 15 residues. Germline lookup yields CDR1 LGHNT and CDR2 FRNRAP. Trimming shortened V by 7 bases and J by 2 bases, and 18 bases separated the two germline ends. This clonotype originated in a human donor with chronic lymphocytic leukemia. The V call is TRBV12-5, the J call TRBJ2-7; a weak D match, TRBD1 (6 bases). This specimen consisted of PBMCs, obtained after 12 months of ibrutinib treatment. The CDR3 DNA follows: TGTGCTAGTGCCCCCCTCCCGGGACACCCCTACGAGCAGTACTTC. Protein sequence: CASAPLPGHPYEQYF.